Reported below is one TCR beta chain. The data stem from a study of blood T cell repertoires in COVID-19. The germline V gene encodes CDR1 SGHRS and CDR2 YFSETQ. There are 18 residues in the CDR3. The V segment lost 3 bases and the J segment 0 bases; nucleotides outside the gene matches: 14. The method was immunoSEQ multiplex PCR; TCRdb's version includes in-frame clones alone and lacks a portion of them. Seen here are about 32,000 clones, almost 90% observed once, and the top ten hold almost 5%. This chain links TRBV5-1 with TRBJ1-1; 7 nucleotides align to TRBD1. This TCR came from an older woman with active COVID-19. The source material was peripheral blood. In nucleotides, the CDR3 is TGCGCCAGCAGCTCCGGACAGGTGGGCGGAGCACTGAACACTGAAGCTTTCTTT. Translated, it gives CASSSGQVGGALNTEAFF. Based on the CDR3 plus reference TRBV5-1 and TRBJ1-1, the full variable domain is KAGVTQTPRYLIKTRGQQVTLSCSPISGHRSVSWYQQTPGQGLQFLFEYFSETQRNKGNFPGRFSGRQFSNSRSEMNVSTLELGDSALYLCASSSGQVGGALNTEAFFGQGTRLTVV.